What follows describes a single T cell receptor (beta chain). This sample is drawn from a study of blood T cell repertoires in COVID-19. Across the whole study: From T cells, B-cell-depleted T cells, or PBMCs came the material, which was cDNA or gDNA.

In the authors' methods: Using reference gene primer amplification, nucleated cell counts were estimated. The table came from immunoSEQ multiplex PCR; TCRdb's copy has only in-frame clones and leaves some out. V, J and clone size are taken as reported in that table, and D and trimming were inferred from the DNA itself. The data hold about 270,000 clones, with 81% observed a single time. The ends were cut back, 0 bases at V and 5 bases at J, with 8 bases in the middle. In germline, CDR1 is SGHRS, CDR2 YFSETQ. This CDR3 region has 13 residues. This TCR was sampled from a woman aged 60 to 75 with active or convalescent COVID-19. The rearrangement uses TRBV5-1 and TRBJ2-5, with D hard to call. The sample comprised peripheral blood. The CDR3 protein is CASSLAGRETQYF. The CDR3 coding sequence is TGCGCCAGCAGCTTGGCCGGCAGGGAGACCCAGTACTTC.